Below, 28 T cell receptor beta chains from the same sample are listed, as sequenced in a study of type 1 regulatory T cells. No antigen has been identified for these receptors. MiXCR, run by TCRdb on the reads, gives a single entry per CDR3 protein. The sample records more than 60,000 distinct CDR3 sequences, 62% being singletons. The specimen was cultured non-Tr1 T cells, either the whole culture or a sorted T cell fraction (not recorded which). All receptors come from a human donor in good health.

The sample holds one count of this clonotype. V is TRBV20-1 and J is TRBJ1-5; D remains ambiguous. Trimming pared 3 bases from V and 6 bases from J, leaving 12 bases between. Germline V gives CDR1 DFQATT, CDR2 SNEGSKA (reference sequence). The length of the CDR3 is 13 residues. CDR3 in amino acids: CSASLAEGQPQHF. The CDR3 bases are TGCAGTGCTAGCTTAGCCGAAGGTCAGCCCCAGCATTTT.

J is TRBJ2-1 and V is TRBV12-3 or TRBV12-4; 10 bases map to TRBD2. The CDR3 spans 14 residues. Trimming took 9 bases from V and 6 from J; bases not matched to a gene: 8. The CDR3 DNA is TGTGCCAGTCTGGCTAGCGGGAGTAGCAATGAGCAGTTCTTC. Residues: CASLASGSSNEQFF.

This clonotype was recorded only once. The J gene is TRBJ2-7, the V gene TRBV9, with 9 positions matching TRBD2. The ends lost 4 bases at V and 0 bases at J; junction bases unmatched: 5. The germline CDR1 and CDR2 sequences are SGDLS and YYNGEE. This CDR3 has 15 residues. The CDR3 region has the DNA TGTGCCAGCAGCATCCGTAGCGGGAGCTCCTACGAGCAGTACTTC. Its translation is CASSIRSGSSYEQYF.

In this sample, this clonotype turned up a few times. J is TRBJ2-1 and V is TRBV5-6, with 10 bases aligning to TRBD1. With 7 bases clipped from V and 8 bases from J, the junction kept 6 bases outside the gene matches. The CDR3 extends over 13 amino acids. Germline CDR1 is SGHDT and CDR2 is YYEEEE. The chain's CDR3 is CASFRDRGDEQFF. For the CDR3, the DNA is TGTGCCAGCTTCCGGGACAGGGGCGATGAGCAGTTCTTC.

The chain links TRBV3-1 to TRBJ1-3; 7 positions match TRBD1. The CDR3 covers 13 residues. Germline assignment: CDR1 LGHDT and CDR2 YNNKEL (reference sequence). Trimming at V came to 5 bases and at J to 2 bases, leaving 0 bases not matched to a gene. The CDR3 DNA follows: TGTGCCAGCAGCGACAGGGCTGGAAACACCATATATTTT. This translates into CASSDRAGNTIYF.

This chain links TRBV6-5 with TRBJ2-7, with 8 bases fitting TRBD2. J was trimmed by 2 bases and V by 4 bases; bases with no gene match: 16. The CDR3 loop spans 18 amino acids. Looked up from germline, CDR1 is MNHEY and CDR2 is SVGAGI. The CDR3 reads CASSFMRNQREPPYEQYF. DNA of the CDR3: TGTGCCAGCAGTTTCATGAGAAACCAGCGGGAGCCCCCCTACGAGCAGTACTTC.

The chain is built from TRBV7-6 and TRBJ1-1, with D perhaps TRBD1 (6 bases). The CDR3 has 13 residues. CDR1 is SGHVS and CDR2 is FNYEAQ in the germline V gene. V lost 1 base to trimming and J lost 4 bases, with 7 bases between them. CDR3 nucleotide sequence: TGTGCCAGCAGCTTAGGAGGGGGCACTGAAGCTTTCTTT. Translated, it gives CASSLGGGTEAFF.

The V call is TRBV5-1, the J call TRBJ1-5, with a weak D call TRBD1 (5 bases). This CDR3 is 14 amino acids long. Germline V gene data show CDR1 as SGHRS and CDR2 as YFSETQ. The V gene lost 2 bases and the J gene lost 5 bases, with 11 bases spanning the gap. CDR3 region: CASSFGTRDQPQHF. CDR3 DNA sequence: TGCGCCAGCAGCTTTGGGACTAGGGATCAGCCCCAGCATTTT.

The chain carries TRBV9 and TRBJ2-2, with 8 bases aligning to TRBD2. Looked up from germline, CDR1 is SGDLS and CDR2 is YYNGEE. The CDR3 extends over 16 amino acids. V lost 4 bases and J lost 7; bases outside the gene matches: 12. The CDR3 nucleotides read TGTGCCAGCAGCCTAAAAGCGGGAGTCTTAGGCGGGGAGCTGTTTTTT. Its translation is CASSLKAGVLGGELFF.

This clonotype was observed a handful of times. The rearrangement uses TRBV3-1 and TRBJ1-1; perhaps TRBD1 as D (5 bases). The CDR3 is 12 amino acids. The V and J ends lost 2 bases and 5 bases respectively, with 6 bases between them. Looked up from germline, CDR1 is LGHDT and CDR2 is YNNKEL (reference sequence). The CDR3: CASSQRGTEAFF. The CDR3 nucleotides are TGTGCCAGCAGCCAAAGGGGAACTGAAGCTTTCTTT.

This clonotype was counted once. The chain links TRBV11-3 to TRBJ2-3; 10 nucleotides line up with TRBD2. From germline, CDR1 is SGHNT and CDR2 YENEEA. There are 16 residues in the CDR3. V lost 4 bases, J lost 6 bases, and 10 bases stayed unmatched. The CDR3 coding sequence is TGTGCCAGCAGCTCCCCGAGGCTAGCGGGAGATGATACGCAGTATTTT. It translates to CASSSPRLAGDDTQYF.

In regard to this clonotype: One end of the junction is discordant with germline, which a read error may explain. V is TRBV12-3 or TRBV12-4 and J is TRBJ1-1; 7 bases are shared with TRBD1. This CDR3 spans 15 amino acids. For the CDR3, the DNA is TGTGTCAGCAGTCCCTGGGGTACAGGGGACACTGAAGCTTTCTTT. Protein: CVSSPWGTGDTEAFF.

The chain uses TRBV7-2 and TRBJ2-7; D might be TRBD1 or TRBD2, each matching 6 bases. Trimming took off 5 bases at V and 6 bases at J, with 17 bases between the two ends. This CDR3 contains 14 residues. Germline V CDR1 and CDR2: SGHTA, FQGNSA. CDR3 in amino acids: CASSPTGGKREQYF. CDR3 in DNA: TGTGCCAGCAGCCCGACAGGAGGGAAGCGCGAGCAGTACTTC. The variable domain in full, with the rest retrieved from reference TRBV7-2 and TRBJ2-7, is GAGVSQSPSNKVTEKGKDVELRCDPISGHTALYWYRQSLGQGLEFLIYFQGNSAPDKSGLPSDRFSAERTGGSVSTLTIQRTQQEDSAVYLCASSPTGGKREQYFGPGTRLTVT.

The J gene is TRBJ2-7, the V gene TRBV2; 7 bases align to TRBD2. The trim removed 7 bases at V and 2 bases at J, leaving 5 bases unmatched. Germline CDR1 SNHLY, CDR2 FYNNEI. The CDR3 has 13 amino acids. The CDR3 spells CASTPSGAYEQYF. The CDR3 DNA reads TGTGCCAGCACTCCCAGCGGGGCCTACGAGCAGTACTTC.

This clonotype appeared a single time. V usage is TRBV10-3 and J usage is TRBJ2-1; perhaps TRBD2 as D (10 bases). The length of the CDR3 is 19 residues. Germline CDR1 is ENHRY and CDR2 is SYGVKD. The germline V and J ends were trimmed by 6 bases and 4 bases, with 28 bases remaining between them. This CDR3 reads CAIRAGTGSQREGYNEQFF. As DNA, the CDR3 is TGTGCCATCAGAGCCGGGACAGGGAGTCAGCGGGAGGGATACAATGAGCAGTTCTTC.

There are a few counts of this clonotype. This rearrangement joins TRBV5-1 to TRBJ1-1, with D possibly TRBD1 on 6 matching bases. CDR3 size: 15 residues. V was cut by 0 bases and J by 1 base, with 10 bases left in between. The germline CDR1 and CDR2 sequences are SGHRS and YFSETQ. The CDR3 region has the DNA TGCGCCAGCAGCTTGGTTGCCAGGGGGAACACTGAAGCTTTCTTT. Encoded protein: CASSLVARGNTEAFF.

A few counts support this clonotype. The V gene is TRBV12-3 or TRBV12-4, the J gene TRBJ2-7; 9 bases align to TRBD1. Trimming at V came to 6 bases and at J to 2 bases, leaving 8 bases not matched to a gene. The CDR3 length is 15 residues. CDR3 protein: CASRRQGGLTYEQYF. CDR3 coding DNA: TGTGCCAGCAGACGACAGGGGGGGCTAACCTACGAGCAGTACTTC.

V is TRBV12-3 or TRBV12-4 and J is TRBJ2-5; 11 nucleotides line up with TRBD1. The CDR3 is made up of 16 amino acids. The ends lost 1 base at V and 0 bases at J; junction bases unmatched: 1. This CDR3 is CASSLGDRGYQETQYF. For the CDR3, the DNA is TGTGCCAGCAGTTTAGGGGACAGGGGGTACCAAGAGACCCAGTACTTC.

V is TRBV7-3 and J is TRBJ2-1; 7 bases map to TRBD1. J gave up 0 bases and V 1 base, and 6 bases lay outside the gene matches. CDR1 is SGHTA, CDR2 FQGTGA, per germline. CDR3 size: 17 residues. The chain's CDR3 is CASSLSPTGSSYNEQFF. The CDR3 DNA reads TGTGCCAGCAGCTTAAGCCCGACAGGGAGCTCCTACAATGAGCAGTTCTTC.

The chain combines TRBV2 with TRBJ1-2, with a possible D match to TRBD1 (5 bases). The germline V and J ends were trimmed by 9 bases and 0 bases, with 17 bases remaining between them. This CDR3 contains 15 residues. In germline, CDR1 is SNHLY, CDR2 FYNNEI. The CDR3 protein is CASRTPSLSNYGYTF. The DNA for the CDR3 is TGTGCCAGTCGGACACCTAGCCTATCTAACTATGGCTACACCTTC.

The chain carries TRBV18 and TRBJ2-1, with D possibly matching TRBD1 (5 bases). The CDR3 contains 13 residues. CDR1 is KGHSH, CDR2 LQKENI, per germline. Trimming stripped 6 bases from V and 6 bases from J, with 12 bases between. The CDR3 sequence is CASSLKQGNEQFF. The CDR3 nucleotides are TGTGCCAGCTCCCTGAAGCAGGGCAATGAGCAGTTCTTC.

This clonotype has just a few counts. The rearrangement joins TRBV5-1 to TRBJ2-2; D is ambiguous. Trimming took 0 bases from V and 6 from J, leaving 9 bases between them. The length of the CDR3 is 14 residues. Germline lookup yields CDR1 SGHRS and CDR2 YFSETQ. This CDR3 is CASSLAPQAGELFF. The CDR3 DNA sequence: TGCGCCAGCAGCTTGGCCCCCCAGGCCGGGGAGCTGTTTTTT.

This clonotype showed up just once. CDR3 sequence (DNA): TGTGCCATCAGTGAGGGGGGACTAGCGGGAGTAGGAGATACGCAGTATTTT. This encodes CAISEGGLAGVGDTQYF. The chain joins TRBV10-3 to TRBJ2-3, with 14 positions matching TRBD2. The CDR3 loop spans 17 amino acids. Germline V CDR1 and CDR2: ENHRY, SYGVKD. Trimming cost V 2 bases and J 5 bases; bases outside gene matches: 6.

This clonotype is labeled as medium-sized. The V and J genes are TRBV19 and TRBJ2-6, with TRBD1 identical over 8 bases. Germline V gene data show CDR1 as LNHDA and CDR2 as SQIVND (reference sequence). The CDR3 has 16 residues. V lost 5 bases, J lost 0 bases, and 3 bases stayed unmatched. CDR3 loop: CASSAGQASGANVLTF. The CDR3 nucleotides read TGTGCCAGTAGTGCGGGACAGGCCTCTGGGGCCAACGTCCTGACTTTC.

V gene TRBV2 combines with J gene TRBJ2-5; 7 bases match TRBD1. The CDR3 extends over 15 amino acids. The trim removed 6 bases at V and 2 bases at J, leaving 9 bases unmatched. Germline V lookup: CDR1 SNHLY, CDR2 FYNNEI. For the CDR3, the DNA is TGTGCCAGCAGCCAGGACAGGCGACTTCAAGAGACCCAGTACTTC. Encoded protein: CASSQDRRLQETQYF.

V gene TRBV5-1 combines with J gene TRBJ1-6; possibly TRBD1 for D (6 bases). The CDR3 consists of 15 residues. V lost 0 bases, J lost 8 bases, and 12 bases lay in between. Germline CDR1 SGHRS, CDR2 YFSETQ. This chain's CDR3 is CASSLAGGSYSPLHF. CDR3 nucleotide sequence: TGCGCCAGCAGCTTGGCCGGGGGCTCGTATTCACCCCTCCACTTT.

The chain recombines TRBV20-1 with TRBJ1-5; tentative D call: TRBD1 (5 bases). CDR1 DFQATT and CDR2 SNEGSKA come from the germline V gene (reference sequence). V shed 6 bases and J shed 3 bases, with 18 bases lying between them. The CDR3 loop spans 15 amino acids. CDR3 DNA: TGCAGTGCCAAGCCCGCGGGGCAGTCCAATCAGCCCCAGCATTTT. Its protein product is CSAKPAGQSNQPQHF.

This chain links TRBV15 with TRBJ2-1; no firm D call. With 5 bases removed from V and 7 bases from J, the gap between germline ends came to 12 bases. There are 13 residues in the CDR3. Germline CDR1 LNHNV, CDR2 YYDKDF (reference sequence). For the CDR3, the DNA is TGTGCCACCAGCGGCGGTCCCCTAAATGAGCAGTTCTTC. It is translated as CATSGGPLNEQFF.